This T cell receptor beta chain was identified during a study of cytotoxic CD8 clonotypes in ibrutinib-treated CLL listed by TCRdb under 2021. Study-wide context: The cohort included about 15 treatment-naive and roughly ten relapsed/refractory patients; about 17 were IGHV unmutated. Responses were partial in some 24 patients and complete in 2; after median approximately 67 months follow-up, some 15 stayed in remission and roughly twelve progressed. The response samples were drawn at a median of 12 months into treatment, with a range of about 6 to 36 months. On average, each sample had approximately 280,000 productive templates and 100,000 or so productive rearrangements. Longitudinal samples were available for about 30% of the 86 trial participants. Cryopreserved peripheral blood mononuclear cells were obtained before treatment, at response, and at either sustained remission or disease progression. Patients were still on ibrutinib when every remission and progressive disease sample was collected.

Here is what the overall study found, with its caveats: Baseline clonality was found to be higher than that of age-matched healthy donors and was strongly correlated with circulating CD8+ T-cell counts. Clonality rose at ibrutinib response, remained stable during sustained remission, and dropped back toward baseline at progression. Sampling times were not matched between patients in sustained remission and patients whose disease was progressing, and lymph node repertoires were not examined. Public clonotypes were found to be uncommon and were observed to contract or remain stable during treatment; the increase in clonality was shown to reflect expansion of private clonotypes at ibrutinib response.

V and J are truncated by 1 base and 4 bases respectively, leaving an intervening sequence of 13 bases. Via the germline V gene, CDR1 is SGHAT and CDR2 FQNNGV. The CDR3 sequence holds 15 residues, the cysteine and phenylalanine included. Just CDR3 DNA is preserved here, 45 bases in frame from base 1. A note on this clone: The antigen it recognizes is unknown. Base qualities are not recorded, but no much larger clone differs from it by a single base.

The goal of deep resolution MiSeq sequencing was a depth between 1 in 1 million and 1 in 200,000 T cells, and coverage averaged 10x per clonotype. The immunoSEQ hsTCRB Kit was used to generate the TCR beta libraries. The source study handled its data this way. Data were analyzed with ImmunoSEQ Data Assistant and ImmunoSEQ Analyzer, with V, D and J genes assigned per IMGT definitions. Clonality, which ranges from 0 to 1, was calculated as one minus the normalized Shannon entropy of productive rearrangement frequencies. Public clonotype analysis was restricted to overrepresented clonotypes comprising at least 0.05% of each patient's repertoire. Repertoires from approximately 12 age-matched healthy donors in immuneACCESS were used as clonality controls. Here the immuneACCESS table is served through TCRdb, limited to in-frame sequences with V and J called. Missing clones are a known gap in these copies; in checked studies unresolved V genes cover under half, and the rest lacks a known reason. V, J and clone size are taken as reported in that table, and D and trimming were inferred from the DNA itself. The sample data list 250,000 to 350,000 clones, and around 76% of these were observed just once. Together, the top ten hold about 5% of the sample.

This specimen's time point label, per the study, means: progressive disease on ibrutinib. Around 2 micrograms of genomic DNA were extracted from cryopreserved PBMCs for TCR beta library preparation. Longitudinal blood samples from CLL patients on ibrutinib monotherapy underwent high-throughput TCR beta sequencing. Patients were enrolled in a phase 2 open-label single-center ibrutinib monotherapy trial. The clonotype comes from a human donor with chronic lymphocytic leukemia. The starting material was PBMCs, obtained at disease progression, from a patient treated with ibrutinib. Recombination joined TRBV11-2 with TRBJ1-2; no D segment can be confidently identified. In nucleotide form, the sequence is TGTGCCAGCAGCTTAGCAGGACGGACGATCTATGGCTACACCTTC. This translates into CASSLAGRTIYGYTF. Where the CDR3 stops, the reference TRBV11-2 and TRBJ1-2 genes take over; the full variable domain is EAGVAQSPRYKIIEKRQSVAFWCNPISGHATLYWYQQILGQGPKLLIQFQNNGVVDDSQLPKDRFSAERLKGVDSTLKIQPAKLEDSAVYLCASSLAGRTIYGYTFGSGTRLTVV.